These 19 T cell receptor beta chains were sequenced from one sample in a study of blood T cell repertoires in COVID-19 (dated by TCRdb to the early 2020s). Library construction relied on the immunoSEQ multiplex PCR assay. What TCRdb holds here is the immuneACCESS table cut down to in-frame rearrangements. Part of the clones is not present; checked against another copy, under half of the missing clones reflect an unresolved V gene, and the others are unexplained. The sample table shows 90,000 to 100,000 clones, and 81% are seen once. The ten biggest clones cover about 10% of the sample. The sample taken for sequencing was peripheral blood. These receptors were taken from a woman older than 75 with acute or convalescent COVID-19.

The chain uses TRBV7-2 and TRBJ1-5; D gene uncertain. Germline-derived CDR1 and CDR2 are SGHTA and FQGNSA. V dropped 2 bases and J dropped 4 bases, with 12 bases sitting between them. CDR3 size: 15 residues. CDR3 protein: CASSLTGGFNQPQHF. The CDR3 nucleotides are TGTGCCAGCAGCTTAACGGGAGGCTTTAATCAGCCCCAGCATTTT.

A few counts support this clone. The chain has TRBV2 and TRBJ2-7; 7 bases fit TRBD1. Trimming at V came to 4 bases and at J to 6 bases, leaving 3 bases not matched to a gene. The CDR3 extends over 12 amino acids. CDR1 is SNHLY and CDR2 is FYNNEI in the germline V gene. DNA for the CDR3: TGTGCCAGCAGTGCCGACAGGGTCGAGCAGTACGTC. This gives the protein CASSADRVEQYV.

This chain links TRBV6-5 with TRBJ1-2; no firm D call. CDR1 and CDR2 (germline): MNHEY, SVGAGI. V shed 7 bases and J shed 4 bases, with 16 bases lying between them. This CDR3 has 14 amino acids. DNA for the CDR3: TGTGCCAGCACCATAGGAGAGGGAGGCTATGGCTACACCTTC. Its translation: CASTIGEGGYGYTF.

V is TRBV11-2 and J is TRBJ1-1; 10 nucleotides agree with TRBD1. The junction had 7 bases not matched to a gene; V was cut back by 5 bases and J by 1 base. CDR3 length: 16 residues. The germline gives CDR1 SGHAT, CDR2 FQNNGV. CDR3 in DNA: TGTGCCAGCAGCGGAAGGACAGGGGGTTCGAACACTGAAGCTTTCTTT. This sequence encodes CASSGRTGGSNTEAFF.

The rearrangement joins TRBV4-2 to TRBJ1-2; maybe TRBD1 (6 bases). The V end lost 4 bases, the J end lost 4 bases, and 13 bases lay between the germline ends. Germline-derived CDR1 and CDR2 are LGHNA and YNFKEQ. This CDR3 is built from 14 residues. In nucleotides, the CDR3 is TGTGCCAGCAGCCCGAGGGGGGGGCCCTATGGCTACACCTTC. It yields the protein CASSPRGGPYGYTF.

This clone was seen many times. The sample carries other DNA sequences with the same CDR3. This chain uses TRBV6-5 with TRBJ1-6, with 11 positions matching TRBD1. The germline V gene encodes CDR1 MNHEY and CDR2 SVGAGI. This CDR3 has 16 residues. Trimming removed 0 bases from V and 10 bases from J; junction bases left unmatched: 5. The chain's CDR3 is CASSYSGRTGGSPLHF. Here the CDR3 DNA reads TGTGCCAGCAGTTACTCGGGGAGGACAGGGGGCTCACCCCTCCACTTT.

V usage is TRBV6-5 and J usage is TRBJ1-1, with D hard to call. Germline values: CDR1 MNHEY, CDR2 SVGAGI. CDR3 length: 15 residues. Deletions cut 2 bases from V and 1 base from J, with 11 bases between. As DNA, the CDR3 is TGTGCCAGCAGTTACCGAGGGATTTGGAACACTGAAGCTTTCTTT. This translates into CASSYRGIWNTEAFF.

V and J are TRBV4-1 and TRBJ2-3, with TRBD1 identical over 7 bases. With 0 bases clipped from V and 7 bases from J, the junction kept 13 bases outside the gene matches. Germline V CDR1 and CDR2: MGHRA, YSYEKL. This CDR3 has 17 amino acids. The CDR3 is CASSQEEGLAGGNTQYF. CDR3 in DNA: TGCGCCAGCAGCCAAGAAGAAGGGCTAGCAGGGGGTAATACGCAGTATTTT.

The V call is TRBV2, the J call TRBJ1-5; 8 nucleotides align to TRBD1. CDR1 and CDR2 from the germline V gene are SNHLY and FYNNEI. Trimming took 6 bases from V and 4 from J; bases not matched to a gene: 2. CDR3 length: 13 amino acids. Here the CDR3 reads CASRDRENQPQHF. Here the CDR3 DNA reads TGTGCCAGCAGGGACAGGGAAAATCAGCCCCAGCATTTT.

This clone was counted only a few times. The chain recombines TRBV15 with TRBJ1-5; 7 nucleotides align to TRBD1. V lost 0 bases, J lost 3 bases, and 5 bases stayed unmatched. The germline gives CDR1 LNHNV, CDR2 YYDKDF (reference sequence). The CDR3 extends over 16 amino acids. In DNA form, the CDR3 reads TGTGCCACCAGCAGAGATACAGGGGTTAACAATCAGCCCCAGCATTTT. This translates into CATSRDTGVNNQPQHF.

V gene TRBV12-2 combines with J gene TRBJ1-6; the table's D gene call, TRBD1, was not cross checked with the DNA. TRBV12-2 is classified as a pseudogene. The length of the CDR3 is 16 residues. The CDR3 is CASRYSNTSYNSPLHF. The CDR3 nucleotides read TGTGCAAGTCGCTACAGTAATACCTCCTATAATTCACCCCTCCACTTT.

CDR3 DNA: TGCGCCAGCAGCACGGACAGTCCGAACACCGGGGAGCTGTTTTTT. Translated: CASSTDSPNTGELFF. The chain joins TRBV5-1 to TRBJ2-2; D might be TRBD1 (6 bases). Germline V gene data show CDR1 as SGHRS and CDR2 as YFSETQ. The CDR3 spans 15 residues. V lost 4 bases and J 0 bases, leaving 10 bases between the germline ends.

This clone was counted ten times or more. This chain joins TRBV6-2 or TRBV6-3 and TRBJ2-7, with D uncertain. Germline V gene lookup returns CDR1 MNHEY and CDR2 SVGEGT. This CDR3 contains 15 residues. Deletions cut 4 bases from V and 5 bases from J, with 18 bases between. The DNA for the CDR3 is TGTGCCAGCAGTTCCCGTTCTTCCGTACGCGACGAGCAGTACTTC. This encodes CASSSRSSVRDEQYF.

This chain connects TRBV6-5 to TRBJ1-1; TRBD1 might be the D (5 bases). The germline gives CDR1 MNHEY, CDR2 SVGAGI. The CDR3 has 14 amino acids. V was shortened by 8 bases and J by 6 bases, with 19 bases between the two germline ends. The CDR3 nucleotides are TGTGCCAGCGGGACTTCAGGGAGCGTCGCTGAAGCTTTCTTT. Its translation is CASGTSGSVAEAFF.

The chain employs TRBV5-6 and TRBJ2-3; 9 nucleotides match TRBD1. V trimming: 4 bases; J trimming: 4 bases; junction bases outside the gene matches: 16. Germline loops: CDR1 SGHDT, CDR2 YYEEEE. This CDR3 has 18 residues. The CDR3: CASSRIPGTGGWADTQYF. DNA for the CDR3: TGTGCCAGCAGCCGCATCCCCGGCACAGGGGGCTGGGCAGATACGCAGTATTTT.

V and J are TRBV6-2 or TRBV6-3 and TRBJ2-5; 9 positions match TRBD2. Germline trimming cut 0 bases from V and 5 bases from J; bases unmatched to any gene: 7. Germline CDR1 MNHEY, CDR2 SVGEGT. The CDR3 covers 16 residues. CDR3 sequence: CASSYSRGGAGETQYF. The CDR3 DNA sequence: TGTGCCAGCAGTTACTCTCGCGGGGGGGCCGGGGAGACCCAGTACTTC.

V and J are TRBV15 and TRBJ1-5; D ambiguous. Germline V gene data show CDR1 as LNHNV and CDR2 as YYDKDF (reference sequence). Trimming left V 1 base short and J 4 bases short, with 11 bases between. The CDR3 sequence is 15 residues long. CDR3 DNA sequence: TGTGCCACCAGCAGAGTTGGCGGTCAGAATCAGCCCCAGCATTTT. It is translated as CATSRVGGQNQPQHF.

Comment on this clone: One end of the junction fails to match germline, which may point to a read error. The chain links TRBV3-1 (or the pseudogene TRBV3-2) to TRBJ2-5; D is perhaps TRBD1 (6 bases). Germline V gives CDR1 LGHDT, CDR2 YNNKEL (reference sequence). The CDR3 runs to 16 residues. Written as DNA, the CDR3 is TGTGCCAGCAGTCAAGATACGTACAGGGTAGGGGAGACCCAGTACTTC. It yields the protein CASSQDTYRVGETQYF.

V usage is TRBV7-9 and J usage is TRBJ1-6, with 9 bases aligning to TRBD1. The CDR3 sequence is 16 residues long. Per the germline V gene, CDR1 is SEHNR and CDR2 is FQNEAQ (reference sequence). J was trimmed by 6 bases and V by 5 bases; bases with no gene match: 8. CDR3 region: CASSPNGTGFNSPLHF. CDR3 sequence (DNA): TGTGCCAGCAGCCCGAACGGGACAGGGTTTAATTCACCCCTCCACTTT.